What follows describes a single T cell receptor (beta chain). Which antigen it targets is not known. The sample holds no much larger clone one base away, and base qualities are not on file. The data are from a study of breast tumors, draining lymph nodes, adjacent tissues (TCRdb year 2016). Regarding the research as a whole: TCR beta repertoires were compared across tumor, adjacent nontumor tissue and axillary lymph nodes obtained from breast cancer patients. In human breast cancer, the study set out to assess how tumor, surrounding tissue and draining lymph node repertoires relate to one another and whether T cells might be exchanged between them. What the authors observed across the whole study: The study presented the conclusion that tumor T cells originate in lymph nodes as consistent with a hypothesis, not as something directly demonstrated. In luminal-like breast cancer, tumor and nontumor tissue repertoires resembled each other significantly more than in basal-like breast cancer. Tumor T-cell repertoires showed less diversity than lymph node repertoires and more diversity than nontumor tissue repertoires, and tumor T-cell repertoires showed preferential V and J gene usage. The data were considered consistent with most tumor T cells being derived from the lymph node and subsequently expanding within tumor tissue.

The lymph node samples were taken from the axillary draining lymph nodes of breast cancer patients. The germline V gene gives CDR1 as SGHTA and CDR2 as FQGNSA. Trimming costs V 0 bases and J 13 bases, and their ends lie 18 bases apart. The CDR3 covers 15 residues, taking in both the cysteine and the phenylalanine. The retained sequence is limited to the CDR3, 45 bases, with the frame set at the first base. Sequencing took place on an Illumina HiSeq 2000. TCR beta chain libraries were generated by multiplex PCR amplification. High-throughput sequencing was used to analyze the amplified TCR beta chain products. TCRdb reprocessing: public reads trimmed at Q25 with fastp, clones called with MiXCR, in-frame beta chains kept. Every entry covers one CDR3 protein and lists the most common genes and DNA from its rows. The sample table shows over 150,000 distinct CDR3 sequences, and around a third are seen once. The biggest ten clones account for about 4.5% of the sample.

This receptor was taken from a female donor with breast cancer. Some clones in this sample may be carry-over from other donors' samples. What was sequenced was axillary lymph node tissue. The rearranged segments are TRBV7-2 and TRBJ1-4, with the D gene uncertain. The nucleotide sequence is TGTGCCAGCAGCTTAGCTGGTCAGAATAGGGAAGGACTGTTTTTT. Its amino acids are CASSLAGQNREGLFF.